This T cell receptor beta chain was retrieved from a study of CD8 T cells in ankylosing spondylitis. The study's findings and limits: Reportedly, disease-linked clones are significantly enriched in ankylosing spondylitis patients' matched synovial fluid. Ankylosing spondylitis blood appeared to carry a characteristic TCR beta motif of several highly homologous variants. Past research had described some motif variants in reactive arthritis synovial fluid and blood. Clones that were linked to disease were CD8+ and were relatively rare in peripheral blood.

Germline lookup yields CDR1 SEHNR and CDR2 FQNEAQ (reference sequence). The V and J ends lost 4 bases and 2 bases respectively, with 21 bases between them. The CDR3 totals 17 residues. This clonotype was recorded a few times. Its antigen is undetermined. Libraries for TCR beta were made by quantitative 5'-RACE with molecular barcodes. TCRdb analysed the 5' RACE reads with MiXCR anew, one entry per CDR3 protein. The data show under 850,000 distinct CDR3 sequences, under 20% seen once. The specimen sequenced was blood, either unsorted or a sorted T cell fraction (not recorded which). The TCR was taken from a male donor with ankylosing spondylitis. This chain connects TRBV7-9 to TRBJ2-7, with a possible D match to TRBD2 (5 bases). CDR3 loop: CASSSTRPPGNPYEQYF. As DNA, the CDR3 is TGTGCCAGCAGCTCAACCAGGCCCCCCGGGAACCCCTACGAGCAGTACTTC.